A single sample is the source of the 25 T cell receptor beta chains below, sequenced in a study of T cell responses to AZD1222 COVID-19 vaccine. Assay: immunoSEQ multiplex PCR; the TCRdb copy retains only in-frame clones and omits some. The table records more than 100,000 clones, around 92% of them present only once. The sample was peripheral blood, taken on day 0 of AZD1222 vaccination. The receptors were sampled from an adult in good health.

Only one count was recorded for this clone. V and J are TRBV4-3 and TRBJ2-1, with D perhaps TRBD1 or TRBD2 (7 bases each). The ends were cut back, 6 bases at V and 0 bases at J, with 15 bases in the middle. The CDR3 contains 16 residues. The germline CDR1 and CDR2 sequences are LGHNA and YSLEER. The chain's CDR3 is CASRPSGTASYNEQFF. The CDR3 bases are TGCGCCAGCAGACCGAGCGGGACAGCCTCCTACAATGAGCAGTTCTTC.

This clone appeared many times. The chain carries TRBV27 and TRBJ2-7, with D possibly TRBD1 on 6 matching bases. V gave up 7 bases and J gave up 7 bases, with 14 bases separating them. This CDR3 contains 12 residues. The germline V gene has CDR1 MNHEY and CDR2 SMNVEV (reference sequence). The CDR3 DNA follows: TGTGCCAGCAACGACAGGTCGGGGGAGCAGTACTTC. Protein sequence: CASNDRSGEQYF.

The chain combines TRBV27 with TRBJ2-7; D gene unclear. Germline CDR1 reads MNHEY; CDR2 reads SMNVEV (reference sequence). The CDR3 has 14 amino acids. The V gene lost 0 bases and the J gene lost 2 bases, with 8 bases spanning the gap. CDR3 in amino acids: CASSLSSGAYEQYF. CDR3 DNA sequence: TGTGCCAGCAGTTTATCCTCGGGTGCCTACGAGCAGTACTTC.

V and J are TRBV11-3 and TRBJ2-7, with a tentative D call TRBD2 (6 bases). V was pared by 6 bases and J by 2 bases, with 14 bases between. The CDR3 has 14 residues. Germline CDR1 is SGHNT and CDR2 is YENEEA. CDR3 sequence reads: CASSSGGSPYEQYF. CDR3 DNA sequence: TGTGCCAGCAGTTCCGGGGGTTCTCCCTACGAGCAGTACTTC.

V usage is TRBV18 and J usage is TRBJ2-7; D is unresolved. The V gene lost 6 bases and the J gene lost 2 bases, with 20 bases spanning the gap. The CDR3 contains 16 residues. Germline V lookup: CDR1 KGHSH, CDR2 LQKENI. The CDR3 nucleotides read TGTGCCAGCTCGTTTACCCCCCCCCAGGCCGCCTACGAGCAGTACTTC. Protein: CASSFTPPQAAYEQYF.

The genes are TRBV30 and TRBJ1-1, with 7 bases identical to TRBD1. Trimming cost V 4 bases and J 5 bases; bases outside gene matches: 4. CDR1 GTSNPN and CDR2 SVGIG come from the germline V gene (reference sequence). The CDR3 spans 12 residues. CDR3 region: CAWNRGGTEAFF. The CDR3 region has the DNA TGTGCCTGGAACAGGGGTGGAACTGAAGCTTTCTTT.

V is TRBV5-5 and J is TRBJ2-3, with 7 positions matching TRBD2. From germline, CDR1 is SGHKS and CDR2 YYEKEE (reference sequence). The CDR3 sequence is 14 residues long. The ends lost 3 bases at V and 2 bases at J; junction bases unmatched: 3. The CDR3 reads CASSSGLFTDTQYF. As DNA, the CDR3 is TGTGCCAGCAGCTCGGGACTATTCACAGATACGCAGTATTTT.

The chain uses TRBV29-1 and TRBJ1-1; 7 nucleotides align to TRBD1. The V and J ends lost 4 bases and 11 bases, in that order; junction bases with no gene match: 7. The CDR3 spans 11 residues. Germline-derived CDR1 and CDR2 are SQVTM and ANQGSEA. CDR3 bases: TGCAGCGTTGGACCAGGGGGGGAGGCTTTCTTT. This sequence encodes CSVGPGGEAFF. The full variable domain, rest sourced from reference TRBV29-1 and TRBJ1-1, is SAVISQKPSRDICQRGTSLTIQCQVDSQVTMMFWYRQQPGQSLTLIATANQGSEATYESGFVIDKFPISRPNLTFSTLTVSNMSPEDSSIYLCSVGPGGEAFFGQGTRLTVV.

The chain is built from TRBV11-3 and TRBJ2-3; D not resolved. The CDR3 sequence is 15 residues long. Germline V gene sequence: CDR1 SGHNT, CDR2 YENEEA. Trimming removed 1 base at V and 0 bases at J, with 8 bases between. The chain's CDR3 is CASSLGVDSTDTQYF. The CDR3 coding sequence is TGTGCCAGCAGCTTAGGAGTGGACAGCACAGATACGCAGTATTTT. Full variable domain (outside the CDR3, taken from reference TRBV11-3 and TRBJ2-3): EAGVVQSPRYKIIEKKQPVAFWCNPISGHNTLYWYLQNLGQGPELLIRYENEEAVDDSQLPKDRFSAERLKGVDSTLKIQPAELGDSAVYLCASSLGVDSTDTQYFGPGTRLTVL.

The CDR3 DNA is TGCGCCAGCAGCTTTTACCCTGGTTCAGGCAGCTCTGGAAACACCATATATTTT. Amino acid sequence: CASSFYPGSGSSGNTIYF. The chain carries TRBV5-1 and TRBJ1-3; no clear D. Germline-derived CDR1 and CDR2 are SGHRS and YFSETQ. Trimming shortened V by 2 bases and J by 0 bases, and 18 bases separated the two germline ends. This CDR3 has 18 residues.

The rearrangement uses TRBV4-1 and TRBJ2-7; the match to TRBD1 covers 8 bases. Germline loops: CDR1 MGHRA, CDR2 YSYEKL. V was pared by 1 base and J by 2 bases, with 4 bases of the junction left unmatched. This CDR3 has 15 amino acids. DNA for the CDR3: TGCGCCAGCAGCCAAGCCAGGGGGCCGACCTACGAGCAGTACTTC. The encoded protein is CASSQARGPTYEQYF.

V and J are TRBV6-4 and TRBJ2-2; TRBD1 matches at 9 bases. Germline-derived CDR1 and CDR2 are MRHNA and SNTAGT. CDR3 size: 13 residues. V lost 7 bases to trimming and J lost 5 bases; unmatched junction nucleotides: 2. The CDR3 loop reads CASKGQGTGELFF. The CDR3 DNA sequence: TGTGCCAGCAAGGGACAGGGAACCGGGGAGCTGTTTTTT.

V usage is TRBV15 and J usage is TRBJ2-5; 12 bases match TRBD2. This CDR3 spans 17 amino acids. CDR1 is LNHNV and CDR2 is YYDKDF in the germline V gene (reference sequence). With V trimmed by 1 base and J by 1 base, 4 bases remained unmatched. CDR3 amino acids: CATSRGLAGEGQETQYF. The CDR3 DNA reads as TGTGCCACCAGCAGAGGACTAGCGGGAGAAGGCCAAGAGACCCAGTACTTC.

V and J are TRBV19 and TRBJ1-6; D might be TRBD1 (5 bases). Trimming took off 2 bases at V and 7 bases at J, with 9 bases between the two ends. Germline loops: CDR1 LNHDA, CDR2 SQIVND (reference sequence). The CDR3 loop spans 14 amino acids. The CDR3 spells CASSITGANSPLHF. Written as DNA, the CDR3 is TGTGCCAGTAGTATAACAGGAGCAAATTCACCCCTCCACTTT.

The chain links TRBV7-6 to TRBJ2-7, with 9 bases aligning to TRBD2. The ends lost 5 bases at V and 1 base at J; junction bases unmatched: 6. This CDR3 is 15 amino acids long. Germline loops: CDR1 SGHVS, CDR2 FNYEAQ. CDR3 sequence reads: CASSPRTSGSYEQYF. In DNA form, the CDR3 reads TGTGCCAGCAGCCCCCGTACTAGCGGGTCCTACGAGCAGTACTTC.

The V call is TRBV5-4, the J call TRBJ2-5, with a tentative D call TRBD1 (5 bases). Per germline, CDR1 SGHNT and CDR2 YYREEE (reference sequence). The CDR3 is 14 residues long. With 3 bases removed from V and 2 bases from J, the gap between germline ends came to 11 bases. CDR3 in DNA: TGTGCCAGCAGCTCCCCCCAGGGACAAGAGACCCAGTACTTC. This encodes CASSSPQGQETQYF.

The chain combines TRBV7-9 with TRBJ2-5; 9 nucleotides agree with TRBD1. V shed 0 bases and J 4 bases; nucleotides not matched to a gene: 6. CDR1 and CDR2 (germline): SEHNR, FQNEAQ (reference sequence). The length of the CDR3 is 16 residues. The CDR3 region is CASSLATGTGIETQYF. CDR3 coding DNA: TGTGCCAGCAGCTTAGCCACCGGGACAGGGATAGAGACCCAGTACTTC.

The CDR3 DNA sequence: TGTGCCACCAGTGATTGGGGGACAGGGACAGGCGATGGCTACACCTTC. Translated: CATSDWGTGTGDGYTF. The J gene is TRBJ1-2, the V gene TRBV24-1, with TRBD1 matching over 9 bases. The CDR3 runs to 16 residues. V was clipped by 2 bases and J by 6 bases; unmatched bases: 9. Germline loops: CDR1 KGHDR, CDR2 SFDVKD.

This clone was counted once. V gene TRBV2 combines with J gene TRBJ2-4; no clear D. CDR1 is SNHLY and CDR2 is FYNNEI in the germline V gene. The ends were cut back, 6 bases at V and 15 bases at J, with 21 bases in the middle. The CDR3 has 13 amino acids. Written as DNA, the CDR3 is TGTGCCAGCAGCGTGGCCCAGGCCCGCTTAGGGTACTTC. It specifies CASSVAQARLGYF.

The V gene is TRBV9, the J gene TRBJ1-5, with D perhaps TRBD1 (5 bases). The CDR3 contains 16 residues. The germline gives CDR1 SGDLS, CDR2 YYNGEE. Trimming pared 3 bases from V and 0 bases from J, leaving 13 bases between. The CDR3 DNA follows: TGTGCCAGCAGCGCCGGGGAGGGGTATAGCAATCAGCCCCAGCATTTT. Protein: CASSAGEGYSNQPQHF.

The chain couples TRBV7-2 to TRBJ1-1, with a weak D call TRBD1 (5 bases). This CDR3 is built from 14 residues. With 8 bases removed from V and 4 bases from J, the gap between germline ends came to 17 bases. Germline values: CDR1 SGHTA, CDR2 FQGNSA. This CDR3 is CASLRGQGSTEAFF. The CDR3 bases are TGTGCCAGCCTTCGCGGGCAGGGAAGCACTGAAGCTTTCTTT. Together with reference TRBV7-2 and TRBJ1-1, the CDR3 gives the full variable domain: GAGVSQSPSNKVTEKGKDVELRCDPISGHTALYWYRQSLGQGLEFLIYFQGNSAPDKSGLPSDRFSAERTGGSVSTLTIQRTQQEDSAVYLCASLRGQGSTEAFFGQGTRLTVV.

The chain combines TRBV6-5 with TRBJ1-4; D unresolved. The CDR3 runs 16 residues. The V end was cut by 2 bases, the J end by 0 bases, with 10 bases between. Germline V gene lookup returns CDR1 MNHEY and CDR2 SVGAGI. The CDR3 sequence: CASSYGANPTNEKLFF. CDR3 DNA: TGTGCCAGCAGTTACGGCGCGAACCCAACTAATGAAAAACTGTTTTTT.

The chain employs TRBV29-1 and TRBJ1-5; 9 bases agree with TRBD1. The CDR3 contains 12 residues. Germline V lookup: CDR1 SQVTM, CDR2 ANQGSEA. The junction had 4 bases not matched to a gene; V was cut back by 7 bases and J by 6 bases. CDR3 in amino acids: CSAGTGSQPQHF. CDR3 nucleotides: TGCAGCGCGGGGACAGGGAGTCAGCCCCAGCATTTT. Based on the CDR3 plus reference TRBV29-1 and TRBJ1-5, the full variable domain is SAVISQKPSRDICQRGTSLTIQCQVDSQVTMMFWYRQQPGQSLTLIATANQGSEATYESGFVIDKFPISRPNLTFSTLTVSNMSPEDSSIYLCSAGTGSQPQHFGDGTRLSIL.

This clone was recorded only once. V and J are TRBV6-4 and TRBJ1-5, with D unclear. The CDR3 has 11 residues. The germline gives CDR1 MRHNA, CDR2 SNTAGT. Trimming stripped 5 bases from V and 3 bases from J, with 2 bases between. This chain's CDR3 is CASSPNQPQHF. In nucleotides, the CDR3 is TGTGCCAGCAGTCCCAATCAGCCCCAGCATTTT.

The chain combines TRBV7-9 with TRBJ2-1, with TRBD1 matching over 9 bases. This CDR3 region has 14 residues. The germline V gene has CDR1 SEHNR and CDR2 FQNEAQ (reference sequence). J was trimmed by 8 bases and V by 7 bases; bases with no gene match: 9. CDR3 sequence (DNA): TGTGCCAGCATGATACAGGGGGCGCATGATGAGCAGTTCTTC. Its protein product is CASMIQGAHDEQFF.